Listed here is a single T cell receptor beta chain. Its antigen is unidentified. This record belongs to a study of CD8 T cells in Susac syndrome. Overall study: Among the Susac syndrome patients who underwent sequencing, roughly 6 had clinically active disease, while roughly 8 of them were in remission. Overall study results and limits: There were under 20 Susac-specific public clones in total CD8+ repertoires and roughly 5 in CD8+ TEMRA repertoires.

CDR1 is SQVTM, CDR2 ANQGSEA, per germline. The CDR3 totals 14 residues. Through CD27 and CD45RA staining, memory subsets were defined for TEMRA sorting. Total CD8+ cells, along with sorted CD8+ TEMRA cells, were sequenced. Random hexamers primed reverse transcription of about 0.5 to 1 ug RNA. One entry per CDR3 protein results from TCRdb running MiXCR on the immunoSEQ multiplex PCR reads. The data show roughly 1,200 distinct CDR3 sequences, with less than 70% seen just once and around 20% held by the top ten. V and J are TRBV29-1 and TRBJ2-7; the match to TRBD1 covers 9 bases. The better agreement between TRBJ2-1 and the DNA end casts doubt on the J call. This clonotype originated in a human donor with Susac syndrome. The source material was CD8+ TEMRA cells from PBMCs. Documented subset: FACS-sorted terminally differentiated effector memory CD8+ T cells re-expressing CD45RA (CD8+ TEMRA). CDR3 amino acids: CSVVGTGFSFVQFF. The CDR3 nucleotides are TGCAGCGTTGTCGGGACAGGGTTCTCCTTCGTGCAGTTCTTC.